Below are 14 T cell receptor beta chains sequenced from a single sample in a study of shared clonotypes between healthy human individuals (dated by TCRdb to about 2020). The library was produced with the immunoSEQ multiplex PCR assay. Sourced from immuneACCESS, this table was stored by TCRdb with only in-frame sequences that have V and J called. A share of the clones is absent; for the studies checked, an unresolved V gene accounts for under half, and the remainder has no known explanation. For this sample there are roughly 2,500,000 clones; roughly 93% appear just once. The ten largest clones capture 0.35% to 0.45% of the sample. The material sequenced was naive CD4+ T cells from PBMCs. The label giving this sample's cell subset or site can be read as: CD45RA+ positively selected. These receptors all stem from a man in his late teens or twenties in good health. Some clones in this sample may be carry-over from other donors' samples.

The gene calls are TRBV5-4 and TRBJ1-6, with 8 bases that match TRBD1. The CDR3 is 15 amino acids. V trimming: 5 bases; J trimming: 7 bases; junction bases outside the gene matches: 8. Germline V lookup: CDR1 SGHNT, CDR2 YYREEE (reference sequence). The CDR3 is CASSWGGTGNSPLHF. In DNA form, the CDR3 reads TGTGCCAGCAGTTGGGGGGGGACAGGCAATTCACCCCTCCACTTT. Complete variable domain (other parts from reference TRBV5-4 and TRBJ1-6): ETGVTQSPTHLIKTRGQQVTLRCSSQSGHNTVSWYQQALGQGPQFIFQYYREEENGRGNFPPRFSGLQFPNYSSELNVNALELDDSALYLCASSWGGTGNSPLHFGNGTRLTVT.

The V call is TRBV14, the J call TRBJ1-1; TRBD1 matches 9 bases. CDR1 SGHDN and CDR2 FVKESK come from the germline V gene. CDR3 length: 15 amino acids. Trimming took 2 bases from V and 9 from J; bases not matched to a gene: 10. The CDR3 sequence is CASSQNSRGQGKAFF. The CDR3 DNA is TGTGCCAGCAGCCAAAATTCGAGGGGACAGGGAAAAGCTTTCTTT.

This clone was seen only a few times. Different DNA sequences within this sample yield the same CDR3. The chain combines TRBV28 with TRBJ1-3; no clear D. Per the germline V gene, CDR1 is MDHEN and CDR2 is SYDVKM. Trimming took off 2 bases at V and 4 bases at J, with 3 bases between the two ends. CDR3 size: 12 residues. CDR3 bases: TGTGCCAGCAGTTTAATCGGAAACACCATATATTTT. It translates to CASSLIGNTIYF.

The chain links TRBV19 to TRBJ2-2; TRBD1 agrees at 9 bases. Germline CDR1 is LNHDA and CDR2 is SQIVND (reference sequence). Losses at the gene ends were 6 bases for V and 0 bases for J; bases not matched to a gene: 5. The CDR3 has 16 amino acids. The CDR3 is CASRWGQGANTGELFF. The DNA for the CDR3 is TGTGCCAGTAGATGGGGACAGGGCGCGAACACCGGGGAGCTGTTTTTT.

The chain is built from TRBV6-5 and TRBJ1-1; no reliable D call. The CDR3 sequence is 13 residues long. The V end lost 6 bases, the J end lost 4 bases, and 12 bases lay between the germline ends. Germline assignment: CDR1 MNHEY and CDR2 SVGAGI. Here the CDR3 DNA reads TGTGCCAGCAGGTCATCTATAGGCACTGAAGCTTTCTTT. Protein product: CASRSSIGTEAFF.

The rearrangement joins TRBV7-2 to TRBJ1-2, with D hard to call. This CDR3 has 12 residues. Germline V gives CDR1 SGHTA, CDR2 FQGNSA. V was cut by 9 bases and J by 2 bases, with 10 bases left in between. The DNA for the CDR3 is TGTGCCAGTTACGGCGGCAACTATGGCTACACCTTC. This gives the protein CASYGGNYGYTF.

V is TRBV6-4 and J is TRBJ1-4; D might be TRBD1 (5 bases). This CDR3 is 16 amino acids long. Germline values: CDR1 MRHNA, CDR2 SNTAGT. Trimming removed 4 bases at V and 8 bases at J, with 20 bases between. The CDR3 reads CASSGSREGRGEKLFF. The CDR3 DNA reads TGTGCCAGCAGTGGCTCTAGGGAGGGACGCGGGGAAAAACTGTTTTTT.

The chain is built from TRBV10-3 and TRBJ2-5, with 11 bases aligning to TRBD2. CDR3 size: 14 residues. Germline CDR1 is ENHRY and CDR2 is SYGVKD. With V trimmed by 6 bases and J by 7 bases, 7 bases remained unmatched. The CDR3 coding sequence is TGTGCCATCAGGGGGACTAGCGGCGGGGGGACCCAGTACTTC. This sequence encodes CAIRGTSGGGTQYF.

This rearrangement joins TRBV6-5 to TRBJ2-1, with 7 bases aligning to TRBD1. The CDR3 has 15 residues. Germline CDR1 and CDR2: MNHEY and SVGAGI. The V gene end was trimmed by 2 bases and the J gene end by 6 bases; junction bases not matched to a gene: 7. CDR3 sequence reads: CASSYPTTGINEQFF. In DNA form, the CDR3 reads TGTGCCAGCAGTTACCCCACGACAGGGATCAATGAGCAGTTCTTC.

This clone has more than one count but fewer than ten. This sequence joins TRBV19 and TRBJ1-5, with D perhaps matching TRBD1 (6 bases). V was cut by 6 bases and J by 6 bases, with 18 bases left in between. This CDR3 has 15 residues. CDR1 is LNHDA, CDR2 SQIVND, per germline (reference sequence). This CDR3 is CASRGWEAQGQPQHF. The CDR3 DNA follows: TGTGCCAGTAGGGGGTGGGAGGCACAGGGTCAGCCCCAGCATTTT.

This chain links TRBV19 with TRBJ2-7; 9 positions match TRBD2. The germline V gene has CDR1 LNHDA and CDR2 SQIVND (reference sequence). V lost 6 bases, J lost 0 bases, and 6 bases stayed unmatched. This CDR3 comprises 15 residues. The CDR3 coding sequence is TGTGCCAGTAGACTAGCGGGTCCCAGCTCCTACGAGCAGTACTTC. It is translated as CASRLAGPSSYEQYF. Supplemented by reference TRBV19 and TRBJ2-7, the full variable domain reads DGGITQSPKYLFRKEGQNVTLSCEQNLNHDAMYWYRQDPGQGLRLIYYSQIVNDFQKGDIAEGYSVSREKKESFPLTVTSAQKNPTAFYLCASRLAGPSSYEQYFGPGTRLTVT.

This chain connects TRBV27 to TRBJ2-7; 10 bases match TRBD2. V shed 3 bases and J 7 bases; nucleotides not matched to a gene: 12. Germline assignment: CDR1 MNHEY and CDR2 SMNVEV (reference sequence). This CDR3 comprises 16 residues. This CDR3 reads CASSFFQAGGPKEQYF. CDR3 sequence (DNA): TGTGCCAGCAGTTTCTTTCAAGCGGGAGGGCCCAAAGAGCAGTACTTC.

The chain combines TRBV5-6 with TRBJ1-4; no definite D call. The CDR3 spans 14 residues. Trimming shortened V by 3 bases and J by 2 bases, and 8 bases separated the two germline ends. In germline, CDR1 is SGHDT, CDR2 YYEEEE. DNA for the CDR3: TGTGCCAGCAGCTGGTGGCAGACTAATGAAAAACTGTTTTTT. Protein product: CASSWWQTNEKLFF.

For the CDR3, the DNA is TGTGCCACCGAAAGGGGGGATGGGAGTTCACCCCTCCACTTT. It encodes CATERGDGSSPLHF. This chain joins TRBV28 and TRBJ1-6, with a tentative D call TRBD1 (6 bases). In germline, CDR1 is MDHEN, CDR2 SYDVKM. CDR3 length equals 14 residues. V lost 10 bases to trimming and J lost 9 bases, with 19 bases between them.